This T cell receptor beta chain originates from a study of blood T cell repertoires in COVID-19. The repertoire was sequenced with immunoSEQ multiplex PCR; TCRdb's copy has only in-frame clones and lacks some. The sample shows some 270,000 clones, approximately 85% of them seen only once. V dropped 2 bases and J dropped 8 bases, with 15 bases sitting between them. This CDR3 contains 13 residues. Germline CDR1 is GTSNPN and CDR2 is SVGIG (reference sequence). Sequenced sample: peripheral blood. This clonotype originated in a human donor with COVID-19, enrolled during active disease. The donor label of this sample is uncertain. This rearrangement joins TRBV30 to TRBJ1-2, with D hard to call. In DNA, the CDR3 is TGTGCCTGGAGTATAGCCGGCCATGGCGGCTACACCTTC. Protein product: CAWSIAGHGGYTF.